The subject of this entry is one T cell receptor beta chain. Its specificity is not known. Trimming took off 0 bases at V and 6 bases at J, with 3 bases between the two ends. Looked up from germline, CDR1 is LGHDT and CDR2 is YNNKEL (reference sequence). The CDR3 runs 12 residues. This entry belongs to a study of T cell responses to AZD1222 COVID-19 vaccine. Study at large: Second-dose groups at about 4 or about 12 weeks were pooled. Findings and caveats of the study: Spike-specific TCR breadth and depth rose after two AZD1222 doses. Across spike, vaccine-associated CD4 TCRs were found, dominant at 160-218 and 743-854. Baseline seropositivity characterized only a handful of AZD1222 recipients.

Repertoires were generated with immunoSEQ multiplex PCR, while TCRdb's copy carries only in-frame clones and drops some. The table lists 110,000 or so clones, 91% of them singletons. The TCR was taken from an adult in good health. The sequencing here drew on peripheral blood, taken on day 0 of AZD1222 vaccination. The J gene is TRBJ1-5, the V gene TRBV3-1 (or the pseudogene TRBV3-2), with D unresolved. The CDR3 sequence is CASSQDRQPQHF. As DNA, the CDR3 is TGTGCCAGCAGCCAAGATCGTCAGCCCCAGCATTTT.